A single sample is the source of the 11 T cell receptor beta chains below, sequenced in a study of blood T cell repertoires in COVID-19. Sequencing was performed with immunoSEQ multiplex PCR; in TCRdb, only in-frame clones are kept and a portion is missing. The table includes about 210,000 clones, around nine tenths detected once. Sequencing was carried out using peripheral blood. Receptors originate from a woman aged 40 to 55 with acute or convalescent COVID-19.

V is TRBV5-1 and J is TRBJ1-1, with 12 bases matching TRBD1. Germline CDR1 is SGHRS and CDR2 is YFSETQ. Germline trimming cut 4 bases from V and 3 bases from J; bases unmatched to any gene: 10. The CDR3 is 17 amino acids. Here the CDR3 DNA reads TGCGCCAGCAGCCCGGGACAGGGGGCCAGGTTTTACACTGAAGCTTTCTTT. Translating it yields CASSPGQGARFYTEAFF.

The chain employs TRBV4-1 and TRBJ1-5; 7 bases fit TRBD1. From germline, CDR1 is MGHRA and CDR2 YSYEKL. The V segment lost 3 bases and the J segment 5 bases; nucleotides outside the gene matches: 7. The CDR3 extends over 15 amino acids. The CDR3: CASSQEGARDQPQHF. The CDR3 region has the DNA TGCGCCAGCAGCCAGGAGGGGGCGCGGGATCAGCCCCAGCATTTT.

J is TRBJ2-1 and V is TRBV7-3; possibly TRBD1 for D (6 bases). The CDR3 is 11 amino acids. The V gene lost 5 bases and the J gene lost 9 bases, with 8 bases spanning the gap. From germline, CDR1 is SGHTA and CDR2 FQGTGA. CDR3 loop: CASSPRGEQFF. Written as DNA, the CDR3 is TGTGCCAGCAGCCCCAGGGGTGAGCAGTTCTTC.

The chain links TRBV14 to TRBJ2-5, with D perhaps TRBD2 (6 bases). Looked up from germline, CDR1 is SGHDN and CDR2 is FVKESK. Trimming shortened V by 3 bases and J by 2 bases, and 16 bases separated the two germline ends. The CDR3 is 16 amino acids. The CDR3 loop is CASSQDRGGIQETQYF. The DNA of the CDR3 is TGTGCCAGCAGCCAGGACCGGGGAGGCATACAAGAGACCCAGTACTTC.

The chain joins TRBV9 to TRBJ2-7, with D unresolved. Germline assignment: CDR1 SGDLS and CDR2 YYNGEE. Trimming left V 0 bases short and J 3 bases short, with 7 bases between. The CDR3 extends over 13 amino acids. The CDR3 loop reads CASSVGPFYEQYV. In DNA, the CDR3 is TGTGCCAGCAGCGTAGGGCCCTTCTACGAGCAGTACGTC.

The chain combines TRBV12-5 with TRBJ2-2, with a possible D match to TRBD1 (5 bases). The CDR3 loop spans 16 amino acids. CDR1 LGHNT and CDR2 FRNRAP come from the germline V gene. Deletions cut 2 bases from V and 0 bases from J, with 10 bases between. The CDR3 DNA reads TGTGCTAGTGGTTTGCCTGAGACAGCGAACACCGGGGAGCTGTTTTTT. Translating gives CASGLPETANTGELFF.

V is TRBV13 and J is TRBJ1-1, with no clear D. V dropped 0 bases and J dropped 0 bases, with 8 bases sitting between them. The CDR3 contains 15 residues. Germline CDR1 is PRHDT and CDR2 is FYEKMQ (reference sequence). CDR3 loop: CASSLGRNMNTEAFF. In DNA form, the CDR3 reads TGTGCCAGCAGCTTAGGCAGGAACATGAACACTGAAGCTTTCTTT.

The chain uses TRBV2 and TRBJ2-3, with 9 nucleotides matching TRBD2. This CDR3 region has 14 residues. Germline V CDR1 and CDR2: SNHLY, FYNNEI. J gave up 2 bases and V 7 bases, and 4 bases lay outside the gene matches. The CDR3 nucleotides read TGTGCCAGCACCGTAGCGGGGGACACAGATACGCAGTATTTT. Its protein is CASTVAGDTDTQYF.

The chain has TRBV12-3 or TRBV12-4 and TRBJ1-5; no firm D call. The CDR3 loop spans 12 amino acids. Trimming stripped 1 base from V and 9 bases from J, with 7 bases between. The CDR3 DNA sequence: TGTGCCAGCAGTTTAGGTGAGTGGCCCCAGCATTTT. It translates to CASSLGEWPQHF.

The rearrangement uses TRBV7-6 and TRBJ2-5; 7 positions match TRBD1. The junction had 6 bases not matched to a gene; V was cut back by 0 bases and J by 5 bases. The V gene's germline CDR1 is SGHVS and CDR2 FNYEAQ. The CDR3 is made up of 15 amino acids. The CDR3 coding sequence is TGTGCCAGCAGCTTAGCCCCGACAGGGACCGAGACCCAGTACTTC. Encoded protein: CASSLAPTGTETQYF.

This rearrangement joins TRBV6-1 to TRBJ1-1; 10 bases map to TRBD1. There are 19 residues in the CDR3. Germline CDR1 and CDR2: MNHNS and SASEGT. The ends lost 2 bases at V and 5 bases at J; junction bases unmatched: 17. The CDR3 protein is CASSERVVGQGSFLTEAFF. As DNA, the CDR3 is TGTGCCAGCAGTGAACGCGTTGTGGGACAGGGGAGTTTCCTGACTGAAGCTTTCTTT.